A selection of T cell receptor beta chains follows, all from one sample in a study of molecular identifiers for immune sequencing clone quantification. TCRdb used MiXCR to reprocess the PCR reads, holding one entry per CDR3 protein. The data show some 320,000 distinct CDR3 sequences, 20% to 25% seen once. Sequencing used naive CD8+ T cells from blood, with Jurkat cell RNA spiked in. Receptors were obtained from a human donor in good health. Some libraries in this study had Jurkat cell RNA spiked in. Each CDR3 is given with its conserved first and last residue. A D gene is named only where the DNA matches it firmly. The size entry is marked missing in some rows and otherwise reads once, few, many or a size class.

TGTGCCAGCAGCCCCCCTAGCGGGACCTACGAGCAGTACTTC,CASSPPSGTYEQYF,TRBD2,TRBJ2-7,TRBV7-9,many
TGCAGTGCTAGATCAAGGGTGGACACCGGGGAGCTGTTTTTT,CSARSRVDTGELFF,.,TRBJ2-2,TRBV20-1,many
TGTGCCAGCAGCTTGGACGGGCTCGGACATCAGCCCCAGCATTTT,CASSLDGLGHQPQHF,.,TRBJ1-5,TRBV5-5,many
TGCAGTGCTAGAGCCCCGACAGGGCTATACGAAAAACTGTTTTTT,CSARAPTGLYEKLFF,TRBD1,TRBJ1-4,TRBV20-1,many
TGTGCCAGCAGTGGACCGACAGGAACGAACACCGGGGAGCTGTTTTTT,CASSGPTGTNTGELFF,.,TRBJ2-2,TRBV2,many
TGTGCCAGCAGCCAAGCGCCCGGGACTAGCGGGAGTAGTACCTTCACAGATACGCAGTATTTT,CASSQAPGTSGSSTFTDTQYF,TRBD2,TRBJ2-3,TRBV7-9,many
TGTGCCAGCAGTTACTCGGGGGGCACTCAGCCCCAGCATTTT,CASSYSGGTQPQHF,.,TRBJ1-5,TRBV6-5,many
TGTGCCAGCAGCCTTACCTGGGACTTCTCCTACGAGCAGTACTTC,CASSLTWDFSYEQYF,.,TRBJ2-7,TRBV6-5,many
TGTGCCAGCAGACTAGCGGGGGAGAACTACGAGCAGTACTTC,CASRLAGENYEQYF,TRBD2,TRBJ2-7,TRBV12-3/TRBV12-4,.
TGTGCCAGTAGTCCACTAGCGGGAGTGACAGATACGCAGTATTTT,CASSPLAGVTDTQYF,TRBD2,TRBJ2-3,TRBV19,many
TGTGCCAGCAGCCGAACGGGGCTAGCCAAAAACATTCAGTACTTC,CASSRTGLAKNIQYF,.,TRBJ2-4,TRBV14,many
TGTGCCAGCAGCGAAGACGGACGAGAAGCTTTCTTT,CASSEDGREAFF,.,TRBJ1-1,TRBV12-3/TRBV12-4,many
TGTGCCAGCAGCTATCAGGGCGCAACTAGCACAGATACGCAGTATTTT,CASSYQGATSTDTQYF,.,TRBJ2-3,TRBV27,few
TGTGCCAGCAGCCAAATCCCGTATAACTATGGCTACACCTTC,CASSQIPYNYGYTF,.,TRBJ1-2,TRBV12-3/TRBV12-4,many
TGTGCCTGGTCCAGGGACAGTTACAATGAGCAGTTCTTC,CAWSRDSYNEQFF,TRBD1,TRBJ2-1,TRBV30,many
TGTGCCAGCAGCCATGGACAGCTGAACACTGAAGCTTTCTTT,CASSHGQLNTEAFF,.,TRBJ1-1,TRBV6-2/TRBV6-3,many
TGTGCCAGCAGTTTAGGTCAGCAGCAGCCCCAGCATTTT,CASSLGQQQPQHF,.,TRBJ1-5,TRBV27,many
TGTGCCAGCGGAGATTCCCTGGCCTTCCAAGAGACCCAGTACTTC,CASGDSLAFQETQYF,.,TRBJ2-5,TRBV27,few
TGTGCCAGTAACCGGGACAGTAATTCACCCCTCCACTTT,CASNRDSNSPLHF,TRBD1,TRBJ1-6,TRBV19,once
TGTGCCAGCAGCCTCCGGGGACTAGCGGAAGCCTACAATGAGCAGTTCTTC,CASSLRGLAEAYNEQFF,TRBD2,TRBJ2-1,TRBV28,few
TGTGCCAGCAGGGTACGGGGTAGCGAAAAACTGTTTTTT,CASRVRGSEKLFF,.,TRBJ1-4,TRBV14,few
TGTGCCAGCAGTAGACAGGACAACACTGAAGCTTTCTTT,CASSRQDNTEAFF,.,TRBJ1-1,TRBV12-3/TRBV12-4,many
TGTGCCAGCAGCTTGGGCGGCCCCTCGGTAGCTTTCTTT,CASSLGGPSVAFF,.,TRBJ1-1,TRBV5-6,many